The rows below give T cell receptor beta chains drawn from one sample of a study of T cells after yellow fever vaccination. TCRdb ran MiXCR on the 5' RACE reads and lists one entry per CDR3 protein. The sample lists 450,000 to 550,000 distinct CDR3 sequences; about a fifth were seen once. The sample was PBMCs, taken 20 to 25 days after the first yellow fever vaccination. These receptors all stem from a man aged 18 to 30 who received the YFV17D yellow fever vaccine. CDR3s include the opening cysteine and the closing phenylalanine or tryptophan. D genes are given only for firm matches. A row's size may be missing; if present it is once, few, many or a size class.

d_gene: -
abundance: few
v_gene: TRBV18
j_gene: TRBJ2-3
CDR3nt: TGTGCCAGCTCACCCCTGATCTCTAGCACAGATACGCAGTATTTT
CDR3aa: CASSPLISSTDTQYF

d_gene: TRBD2
abundance: few
v_gene: TRBV20-1
j_gene: TRBJ2-3
CDR3nt: TGCAGTGCTAGACAGCGGGGCGGGGCAGATACGCAGTATTTT
CDR3aa: CSARQRGGADTQYF

d_gene: -
abundance: many
v_gene: TRBV20-1
j_gene: TRBJ2-1
CDR3nt: TGCAGTGCTAGTAGGGACTCCAATGAGCAGTTCTTC
CDR3aa: CSASRDSNEQFF

d_gene: -
abundance: -
v_gene: TRBV5-5
j_gene: TRBJ2-3
CDR3nt: TGTGCCAGCAGCTTTGGACCTAACACAGATACGCAGTATTTT
CDR3aa: CASSFGPNTDTQYF

d_gene: -
abundance: -
v_gene: TRBV7-2
j_gene: TRBJ1-1
CDR3nt: TGTGCCAGCAGCTTAGGCATGGACACTGAAGCTTTCTTT
CDR3aa: CASSLGMDTEAFF

d_gene: -
abundance: -
v_gene: TRBV7-2
j_gene: TRBJ1-1
CDR3nt: TGTGCCAGCAGGTGGGGGGGCATTGACACTGAAGCTTTCTTT
CDR3aa: CASRWGGIDTEAFF

d_gene: -
abundance: -
v_gene: TRBV7-2
j_gene: TRBJ1-1
CDR3nt: TGTGCCAGCAGCTTAGCTGGGTTACAAGCTTTCTTT
CDR3aa: CASSLAGLQAFF

d_gene: -
abundance: few
v_gene: TRBV5-1
j_gene: TRBJ2-5
CDR3nt: TGCGCCAGCAGCTTCCAGGGTATTGAACAAGAGACCCAGTACTTC
CDR3aa: CASSFQGIEQETQYF

d_gene: -
abundance: few
v_gene: TRBV7-8
j_gene: TRBJ2-5
CDR3nt: TGTGCCAGCAGCTTCGGGGGCCGTATCAGAGAGACCCAGTACTTC
CDR3aa: CASSFGGRIRETQYF

d_gene: -
abundance: -
v_gene: TRBV11-2
j_gene: TRBJ1-3
CDR3nt: TGTGCCAGCAGCTCCCCTCGGGGCGCGGGAAACACCATATATTTT
CDR3aa: CASSSPRGAGNTIYF

d_gene: -
abundance: many
v_gene: TRBV29-1
j_gene: TRBJ1-5
CDR3nt: TGCAGCGTTGAAGTGGGGGATAATCAGCCCCAGCATTTT
CDR3aa: CSVEVGDNQPQHF

d_gene: -
abundance: many
v_gene: TRBV7-3
j_gene: TRBJ2-1
CDR3nt: TGTGCCAGCAGCACATACAGGGCGAATGAGCAGTTCTTC
CDR3aa: CASSTYRANEQFF

d_gene: -
abundance: many
v_gene: TRBV7-6
j_gene: TRBJ2-1
CDR3nt: TGTGCCAGCAGCTCGGACCTTAGCTCCTACAATGAGCAGTTCTTC
CDR3aa: CASSSDLSSYNEQFF